The clone carrying this T cell receptor (beta chain) was found many times. In germline, CDR1 is DFQATT, CDR2 SNEGSKA (reference sequence). V was shortened by 6 bases and J by 2 bases, with 20 bases between the two germline ends. The CDR3 spans 15 residues. The data were taken from a study of T cells in Graves' hyperthyroidism and ophthalmopathy. It was RNA transcripts that yielded the amplified TCR beta CDR3 regions. A set of HTBI primers served as the primers for a first-round RT-PCR of the TCR CDR3. TCRdb re-derived calls from the multiplex PCR reads in MiXCR, one entry per CDR3 protein. The sample shows roughly 660,000 distinct CDR3 sequences, roughly a sixth of them seen only once.

The TCR was taken from a man aged 45-65 years with Graves' hyperthyroidism. Sample: blood. V is TRBV20-1 and J is TRBJ2-7; D perhaps matches TRBD1 (6 bases). DNA of the CDR3: TGCAGTGCCACGTGGACAGCCTCCCGGGCCTACGAGCAGTACTTC. Its translation is CSATWTASRAYEQYF.